The 10 T cell receptor beta chains given below trace back to one sample, sequenced in a study of Graves' ophthalmopathy and Graves' hyperthyroidism. Amplification of the TCR beta CDR3 regions used RNA transcripts (as template). HTBI primers served in a first-round RT-PCR, which a second-round multiplex PCR followed. Each CDR3 protein gets one entry after TCRdb re-called the multiplex PCR reads with MiXCR. The repertoire holds 200,000 to 250,000 distinct CDR3 sequences, 25% to 35% seen once, with about 9.1% in the top ten. Sequencing was done on a sample of peripheral blood. The receptors were sampled from a man over 45 with Graves' ophthalmopathy.

This clonotype was observed at least ten times. The rearrangement joins TRBV12-3 or TRBV12-4 to TRBJ2-2, with D possibly being TRBD2 (8 bases). Trimming removed 10 bases from V and 0 bases from J, with 18 bases in between. The length of the CDR3 is 16 residues. The CDR3 region is CATGRGPEANTGELFF. The CDR3, as DNA: TGTGCCACCGGGAGGGGGCCGGAAGCGAACACCGGGGAGCTGTTTTTT.

This clonotype was seen a few times. The chain joins TRBV4-1 to TRBJ1-1, with 7 bases matching TRBD1. Germline CDR1 is MGHRA and CDR2 is YSYEKL. The CDR3 is made up of 16 amino acids. The V gene end was trimmed by 0 bases and the J gene end by 10 bases; junction bases not matched to a gene: 14. The CDR3 is CASSQDQTGQHTGAFF. In DNA form, the CDR3 reads TGCGCCAGCAGCCAAGATCAAACGGGACAGCATACCGGAGCTTTCTTT.

This clonotype was observed a handful of times. The genes are TRBV12-3 or TRBV12-4 and TRBJ2-5, with TRBD1 as a possible D gene (6 bases). The CDR3 runs 14 residues. V was trimmed by 3 bases and J by 1 base, leaving 9 bases between them. The CDR3 loop reads CASSFRQVQETQYF. CDR3 DNA sequence: TGTGCCAGCAGTTTCAGACAGGTCCAAGAGACCCAGTACTTC.

The table lists this clonotype with many counts. V and J are TRBV3-1 and TRBJ2-7, with D maybe TRBD2 (6 bases). Germline V gene data show CDR1 as LGHDT and CDR2 as YNNKEL (reference sequence). V shed 11 bases and J shed 6 bases, with 20 bases lying between them. The CDR3 is 13 residues long. The CDR3 DNA follows: TGTGCCCAAGTCGGGACTGGAAGCTGCGAGCAGTACTTC. Residues: CAQVGTGSCEQYF.

The V gene is TRBV24-1, the J gene TRBJ2-2; D not resolved. Germline lookup yields CDR1 KGHDR and CDR2 SFDVKD. V lost 4 bases to trimming and J lost 8 bases, with 13 bases between them. The CDR3 is 14 residues long. CDR3 nucleotide sequence: TGTGCCACCAGTGAGGGTGAGGTGGCTGGGGAGCTGTTTTTT. It codes for CATSEGEVAGELFF.

This clonotype has ten or more counts. The chain is built from TRBV20-1 and TRBJ2-7, with 7 nucleotides matching TRBD1. With V trimmed by 6 bases and J by 2 bases, 7 bases remained unmatched. CDR3 length: 13 amino acids. CDR1 and CDR2 from the germline V gene are DFQATT and SNEGSKA (reference sequence). The chain's CDR3 is CSAIDRAPYEQYF. CDR3 sequence (DNA): TGCAGTGCCATCGACAGGGCCCCCTACGAGCAGTACTTC.

The J gene is TRBJ2-5, the V gene TRBV4-3; TRBD2 agrees at 7 bases. The CDR3 has 14 residues. CDR1 and CDR2 (germline): LGHNA, YSLEER. V was clipped by 0 bases and J by 5 bases; unmatched bases: 3. CDR3 sequence: CASSQEGGRETQYF. The DNA for the CDR3 is TGCGCCAGCAGCCAAGAGGGAGGGAGGGAGACCCAGTACTTC.

The rearrangement uses TRBV7-2 and TRBJ1-2; D may be TRBD1 (6 bases). This CDR3 region has 15 residues. Per the germline V gene, CDR1 is SGHTA and CDR2 is FQGNSA. V was shortened by 0 bases and J by 5 bases, with 13 bases between the two germline ends. The DNA for the CDR3 is TGTGCCAGCAGCTTAGCTGCCGGACAGCAGTATGGCTACACCTTC. Its protein product is CASSLAAGQQYGYTF.

This clonotype was seen many times. The V call is TRBV28, the J call TRBJ2-1; D ambiguous. Germline assignment: CDR1 MDHEN and CDR2 SYDVKM. The CDR3 has 14 amino acids. V lost 2 bases and J 3 bases, leaving 8 bases between the germline ends. The CDR3 DNA is TGTGCCAGCAGTTTACTGGGTGACTACAATGAGCAGTTCTTC. Its translation is CASSLLGDYNEQFF.

This clonotype appeared many times. This rearrangement joins TRBV12-3 or TRBV12-4 to TRBJ1-5, with TRBD1 matching over 9 bases. This CDR3 region has 15 residues. Germline trimming cut 5 bases from V and 4 bases from J; bases unmatched to any gene: 6. The CDR3 here is CASSGSTGGNQPQHF. Here the CDR3 DNA reads TGTGCCAGCAGTGGATCGACAGGGGGAAATCAGCCCCAGCATTTT.